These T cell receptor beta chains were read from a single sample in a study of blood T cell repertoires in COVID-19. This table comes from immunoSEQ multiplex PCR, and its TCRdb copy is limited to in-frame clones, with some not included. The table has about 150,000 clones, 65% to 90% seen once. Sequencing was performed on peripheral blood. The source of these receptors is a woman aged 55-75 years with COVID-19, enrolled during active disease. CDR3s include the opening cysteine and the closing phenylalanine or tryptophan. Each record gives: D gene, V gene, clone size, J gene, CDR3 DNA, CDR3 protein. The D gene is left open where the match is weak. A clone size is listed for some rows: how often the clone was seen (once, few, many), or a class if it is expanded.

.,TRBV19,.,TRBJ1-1,TGTGCCAGTAAGGTGAATACGGAGAGAACTGAAGCTTTCTTT,CASKVNTERTEAFF
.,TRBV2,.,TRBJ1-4,TGTGCCAGCGGGAGGTCTTTCGGGGGTGAAAAACTGTTTTTT,CASGRSFGGEKLFF
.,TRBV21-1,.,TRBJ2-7,TGTGCCAGCAATGCGGGACCCAACTACGAGCAGTACTTC,CASNAGPNYEQYF
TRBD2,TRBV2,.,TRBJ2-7,TGTGCCAGCAAGACTAGCGGATCCTACGAGCAGTACTTC,CASKTSGSYEQYF
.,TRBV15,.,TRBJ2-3,TGTGCCACCAGCAGAGCGCCGGGAGATACGCAGTATTTT,CATSRAPGDTQYF
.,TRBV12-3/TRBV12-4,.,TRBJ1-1,TGTGCCAGCAGCCGCGACAGTAGAGCTTTCTTT,CASSRDSRAFF
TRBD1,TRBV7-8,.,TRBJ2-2,TGTGCCAGCAGCTTAGTTACAGGGGGGAACACCGGGGAGCTGTTTTTT,CASSLVTGGNTGELFF
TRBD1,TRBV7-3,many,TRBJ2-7,TGTGCCAGCAGCCTTCAGGACAGGGGGTACGAGCAGTACTTC,CASSLQDRGYEQYF
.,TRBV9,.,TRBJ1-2,TGTGCCAGCAAGGGACTGTTCTATGGCTACACCTTC,CASKGLFYGYTF
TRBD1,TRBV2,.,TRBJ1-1,TGTGCCAGCAATAGACAGGGAGGGAACACTGAAGCTTTCTTT,CASNRQGGNTEAFF
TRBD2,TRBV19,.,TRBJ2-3,TGTGCCAGTAGTATCCAGCGGGGGGGCGCAGATACGCAGTATTTT,CASSIQRGGADTQYF
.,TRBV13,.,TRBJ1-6,TGTGCCAGCAGCCGAACAGTGGCCGGGGTGAGGAATTCACCCCTCCACTTT,CASSRTVAGVRNSPLHF
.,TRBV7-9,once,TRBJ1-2,TGTGCCAGCAGCTTCGACAGCCCGCTGAGTTATGGCTACACCTTC,CASSFDSPLSYGYTF
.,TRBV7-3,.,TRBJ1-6,TGTGCCAGCAGCACAGGGAGCAATTCACCCCTCCACTTT,CASSTGSNSPLHF
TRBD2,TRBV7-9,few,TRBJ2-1,TGTGCCAGCAGCTTTGGGACTAGCGGATACAATGAGCAGTTCTTC,CASSFGTSGYNEQFF
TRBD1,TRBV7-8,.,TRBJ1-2,TGTGCCAGCAGGCCCGGGACAGGGGTGTACGGCTACACCTTC,CASRPGTGVYGYTF
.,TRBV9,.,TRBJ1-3,TGTGCCAGCAGCCCCTACCGGGAAAACACCATATATTTT,CASSPYRENTIYF
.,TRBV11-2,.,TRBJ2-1,TGTGCCAGCAGCGTTTCGGGAACCTACTACAATGAGCAGTTCTTC,CASSVSGTYYNEQFF
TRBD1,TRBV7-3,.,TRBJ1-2,TGTGCCAGCAGCCCACGGACAGGGGCTGGCTACACCTTC,CASSPRTGAGYTF
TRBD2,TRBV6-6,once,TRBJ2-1,TGTGCCAGCAGTCCCGGGACTAGCGGGAGGGCCTCCTACAATGAGCAGTTCTTC,CASSPGTSGRASYNEQFF
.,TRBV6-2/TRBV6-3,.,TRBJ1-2,TGTGCCAGCAGTCTCGACTGGAAATATGGCTACACCTTC,CASSLDWKYGYTF
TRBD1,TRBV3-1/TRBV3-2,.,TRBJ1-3,TGTGCCAGCAGCCCCAGGGACAGGGGAAACACCATATATTTT,CASSPRDRGNTIYF
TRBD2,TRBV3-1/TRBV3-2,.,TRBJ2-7,TGTGCCAGCAGCCCACTCCTAGCGGTCGACTACGAGCAGTACTTC,CASSPLLAVDYEQYF